This T cell receptor (beta chain) was found in a study of shared clonotypes between healthy human individuals. For the study at large: Researchers assigned three CD4 naive, three CD4 memory, two CD8 naive and one CD8 memory plate to each donor.

The ends lost 4 bases at V and 1 base at J; junction bases unmatched: 6. CDR1 SGHTA and CDR2 FQGNSA come from the germline V gene. This CDR3 contains 15 residues. CD45RO negativity and positive selection for CCR7 defined naive CD8 cells, a population that excluded terminally differentiated effector memory CD45RA+ cells. Sequenced by immunoSEQ multiplex PCR; TCRdb stores in-frame clones only, minus some. The table lists some 2,000,000 clones, over 85% of them singletons. Sequences were obtained from naive CD8+ T cells sorted from blood. The receptor was derived from a man aged 18 to 29 in good health. V gene TRBV7-2 combines with J gene TRBJ2-7; 8 bases line up with TRBD2. CDR3 DNA sequence: TGTGCCAGCAGCTCCGGACTAGCTTGGTCCTACGAGCAGTACTTC. This sequence encodes CASSSGLAWSYEQYF.